Listed here is a single TCR beta chain. The length of the CDR3 is 13 residues. V lost 0 bases and J lost 6, with 6 bases in between. Per germline, CDR1 SGHKS and CDR2 YYEKEE (reference sequence). These data belong to a study of T cell responses to AZD1222 COVID-19 vaccine. Profiling relied on immunoSEQ multiplex PCR, and the TCRdb table lists in-frame clones only, not all of them. The sample has more than 150,000 clones; more than 80% are singletons. This receptor was identified in an adult in good health. The gene calls are TRBV5-5 and TRBJ2-2; D unresolved. The specimen was peripheral blood, collected on day 0 of AZD1222 vaccination. CDR3 sequence: CASSLETAGELFF. The CDR3 region has the DNA TGTGCCAGCAGCTTGGAAACGGCCGGGGAGCTGTTTTTT. Full variable domain (remainder filled in from reference TRBV5-5 and TRBJ2-2): DAGVTQSPTHLIKTRGQQVTLRCSPISGHKSVSWYQQVLGQGPQFIFQYYEKEERGRGNFPDRFSARQFPNYSSELNVNALLLGDSALYLCASSLETAGELFFGEGSRLTVL.